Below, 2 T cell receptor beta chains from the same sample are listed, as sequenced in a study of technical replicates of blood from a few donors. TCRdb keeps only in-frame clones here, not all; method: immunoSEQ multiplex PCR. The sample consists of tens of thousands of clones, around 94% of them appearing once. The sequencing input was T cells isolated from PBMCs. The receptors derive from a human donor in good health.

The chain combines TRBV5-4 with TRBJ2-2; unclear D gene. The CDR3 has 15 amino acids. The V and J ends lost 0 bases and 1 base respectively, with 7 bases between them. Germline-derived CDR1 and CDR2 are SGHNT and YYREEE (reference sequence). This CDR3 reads CASSLGAGNTGELFF. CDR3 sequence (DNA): TGTGCCAGCAGCTTGGGTGCCGGGAACACCGGGGAGCTGTTTTTT.

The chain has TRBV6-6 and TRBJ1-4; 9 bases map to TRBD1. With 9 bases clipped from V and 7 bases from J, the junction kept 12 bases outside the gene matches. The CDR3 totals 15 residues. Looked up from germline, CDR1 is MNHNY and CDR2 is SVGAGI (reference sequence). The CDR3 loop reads CASSLQGAISEKLFF. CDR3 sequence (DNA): TGTGCCAGTTCCTTACAGGGGGCGATTTCTGAAAAACTGTTTTTT.